Each of the 15 T cell receptor beta chains below was sequenced from the same sample in a study of cytomegalovirus exposure and HLA in healthy donors (TCRdb year 2017). Library preparation employed the immunoSEQ multiplex PCR assay. The multiplex PCR relied on a mix of 60 forward primers for TCR Vbeta segments and 13 reverse primers for TCR Jbeta segments. This immuneACCESS table, as held by TCRdb, lists in-frame sequences with V and J called but not all clones. Of the missing ones, under half trace to an unresolved V gene in checked studies; the others have no known cause. The sample table records 75,000 to 95,000 clones; under 80% of these occur just once. The ten biggest clones cover 13% of the sample. Input material: PBMCs. The source is a human donor in good health.

V is TRBV29-1 and J is TRBJ2-7; D is perhaps TRBD1 (6 bases). Germline V gene lookup returns CDR1 SQVTM and CDR2 ANQGSEA. The germline V and J ends were trimmed by 4 bases and 3 bases, with 13 bases remaining between them. The CDR3 has 13 residues. The CDR3 reads CSVGEDRRYEQYF. Here the CDR3 DNA reads TGCAGCGTTGGCGAAGACAGGCGCTACGAGCAGTACTTC.

The chain recombines TRBV30 with TRBJ2-7; 11 bases map to TRBD2. The CDR3 has 15 residues. The V gene's germline CDR1 is GTSNPN and CDR2 SVGIG (reference sequence). V gave up 0 bases and J gave up 9 bases; unmatched junction bases: 10. The CDR3: CAWSVQLAGVLRQYF. In DNA, the CDR3 is TGTGCCTGGAGTGTTCAACTAGCGGGGGTCTTACGGCAGTACTTC.

V is TRBV19 and J is TRBJ2-7; 8 bases agree with TRBD2. From germline, CDR1 is LNHDA and CDR2 SQIVND (reference sequence). CDR3 length: 13 residues. V was clipped by 7 bases and J by 6 bases; unmatched bases: 8. CDR3: CASTPGGAGEQYF. The DNA for the CDR3 is TGTGCCAGTACTCCCGGGGGGGCGGGCGAGCAGTACTTC.

The chain employs TRBV9 and TRBJ2-5, with 10 bases aligning to TRBD1. V lost 3 bases, J lost 3 bases, and 2 bases stayed unmatched. Germline V gene data show CDR1 as SGDLS and CDR2 as YYNGEE. CDR3 length: 14 residues. The CDR3 loop reads CASSGGTGEETQYF. As DNA, the CDR3 is TGTGCCAGCAGCGGTGGGACAGGGGAAGAGACCCAGTACTTC.

This chain uses TRBV7-9 with TRBJ1-3, with 7 bases aligning to TRBD1. The CDR3 loop spans 13 amino acids. The trim removed 10 bases at V and 3 bases at J, leaving 6 bases unmatched. CDR1 is SEHNR and CDR2 is FQNEAQ in the germline V gene (reference sequence). As DNA, the CDR3 is TGTGCCAACACACAGGGGATTGGAAACACCATATATTTT. As protein: CANTQGIGNTIYF.

The chain is built from TRBV25-1 and TRBJ2-7; D may be TRBD2 (6 bases). The CDR3 totals 15 residues. The germline V gene encodes CDR1 MGHDK and CDR2 SYGVNS. Trimming took 3 bases from V and 2 from J, leaving 14 bases between them. CDR3 amino acids: CASSDPAGKAYEQYF. CDR3 nucleotides: TGTGCCAGCAGTGATCCGGCGGGAAAAGCCTACGAGCAGTACTTC.

The chain combines TRBV6-5 with TRBJ1-2; 7 positions match TRBD1. V was pared by 6 bases and J by 3 bases, with 7 bases of the junction left unmatched. Germline CDR1 and CDR2: MNHEY and SVGAGI. This CDR3 is built from 14 residues. The CDR3 region is CASRPLGQDYGYTF. The DNA of the CDR3 is TGTGCCAGCAGACCTCTCGGACAGGACTATGGCTACACCTTC.

The chain has TRBV7-9 and TRBJ1-2; no clear D. V lost 1 base and J 6 bases, leaving 12 bases between the germline ends. The CDR3 has 14 amino acids. The germline gives CDR1 SEHNR, CDR2 FQNEAQ (reference sequence). In nucleotides, the CDR3 is TGTGCCAGCAGCTTAGGGGCGGAGGTAAATGGCTACACCTTC. It is translated as CASSLGAEVNGYTF.

Details on this clone: The sample holds other DNA sequences that translate to the same CDR3. This chain links TRBV7-8 with TRBJ2-5; tentatively, D is TRBD2 (7 bases). The V end lost 1 base, the J end lost 4 bases, and 13 bases lay between the germline ends. Germline V gene lookup returns CDR1 SGHVS and CDR2 FQNEAQ. The CDR3 runs 15 residues. In nucleotides, the CDR3 is TGTGCCAGCAGCTTAGTGGCCGGGGGGCGAGAGACCCAGTACTTC. This encodes CASSLVAGGRETQYF. Supplemented by reference TRBV7-8 and TRBJ2-5, the full variable domain reads GAGVSQSPRYKVAKRGQDVALRCDPISGHVSLFWYQQALGQGPEFLTYFQNEAQLDKSGLPSDRFFAERPEGSVSTLKIQRTQQEDSAVYLCASSLVAGGRETQYFGPGTRLLVL.

The V and J genes are TRBV2 and TRBJ2-7, with 7 positions matching TRBD1. CDR3 length: 13 amino acids. The junction had 6 bases not matched to a gene; V was cut back by 8 bases and J by 2 bases. Germline V CDR1 and CDR2: SNHLY, FYNNEI. CDR3 residues: CASEGQAPYEQYF. The CDR3 nucleotides are TGTGCCAGCGAAGGACAGGCCCCCTACGAGCAGTACTTC. The entire variable domain, with the rest obtained from reference TRBV2 and TRBJ2-7, is as follows: EPEVTQTPSHQVTQMGQEVILRCVPISNHLYFYWYRQILGQKVEFLVSFYNNEISEKSEIFDDQFSVERPDGSNFTLKIRSTKLEDSAMYFCASEGQAPYEQYFGPGTRLTVT.

The chain carries TRBV4-1 and TRBJ1-1; 8 bases are a match to TRBD1. CDR3 length: 17 residues. V lost 1 base, J lost 0 bases, and 7 bases stayed unmatched. Germline V CDR1 and CDR2: MGHRA, YSYEKL. The DNA for the CDR3 is TGCGCCAGCAGCCAAGCAGGGGGCGCTTTGATGAACACTGAAGCTTTCTTT. As protein: CASSQAGGALMNTEAFF.

The V and J genes are TRBV14 and TRBJ2-7; TRBD1 matches at 8 bases. CDR3 length: 14 amino acids. V was pared by 6 bases and J by 0 bases, with 4 bases of the junction left unmatched. CDR1 is SGHDN, CDR2 FVKESK, per germline. The CDR3 protein is CASRRTGPSYEQYF. CDR3 DNA: TGTGCCAGCAGGAGGACAGGGCCCTCCTACGAGCAGTACTTC.

This chain joins TRBV19 and TRBJ2-3; possible D gene TRBD1, 5 bases. Trimming left V 3 bases short and J 9 bases short, with 13 bases between. CDR1 LNHDA and CDR2 SQIVND come from the germline V gene (reference sequence). This CDR3 spans 13 amino acids. The CDR3 reads CASSIPQGRTQYF. As DNA, the CDR3 is TGTGCCAGTAGTATTCCCCAGGGCCGGACGCAGTATTTT.

This chain links TRBV2 with TRBJ2-6; maybe TRBD1 (6 bases). The V and J ends lost 3 bases and 1 base respectively, with 7 bases between them. The V gene's germline CDR1 is SNHLY and CDR2 FYNNEI. This CDR3 contains 15 residues. The DNA for the CDR3 is TGTGCCAGCAGTGACAGGGGTTCTGGGGCCAACGTCCTGACTTTC. It is translated as CASSDRGSGANVLTF.

The chain uses TRBV25-1 and TRBJ2-7; D not certain. V was cut by 6 bases and J by 5 bases, with 17 bases left in between. Germline assignment: CDR1 MGHDK and CDR2 SYGVNS. The CDR3 spans 14 residues. CDR3 nucleotide sequence: TGTGCCAGCAGACCCCGAGCACCCTCGGACGAGCAGTACTTC. It yields the protein CASRPRAPSDEQYF.